These 30 T cell receptor beta chains share one sample of origin, sequenced in a study of memory CD4+ T cells and cytomegalovirus serostatus. The sort gate was single viable CD3+CD4+CD8-CD45RO+ cells for memory CD4+ T cells. Produced via immunoSEQ multiplex PCR; TCRdb's table is partial and in-frame only. The sample has 50,000 to 70,000 clones; roughly 77% are singletons. The sample consisted of memory CD4+ T cells from blood. The receptors derive from an adult in good health and CMV-seropositive.

CDR3 DNA sequence: TGTGCCAGCAGCGTAGACGGGGTCATAGGAGATGGCTACACCTTC. Protein: CASSVDGVIGDGYTF. V and J are TRBV9 and TRBJ1-2; D unclear. V lost 0 bases and J 6 bases, leaving 15 bases between the germline ends. The germline CDR1 and CDR2 sequences are SGDLS and YYNGEE. CDR3 length equals 15 residues.

V is TRBV7-2 and J is TRBJ1-4; D is possibly TRBD1 (5 bases). Germline assignment: CDR1 SGHTA and CDR2 FQGNSA. This CDR3 region has 17 residues. V was pared by 5 bases and J by 3 bases, with 19 bases between. The CDR3 DNA sequence: TGTGCCAGCAGCCCGTGGGGCGGGCCCCAATCTAATGAAAAACTGTTTTTT. Translated, it gives CASSPWGGPQSNEKLFF.

The chain is built from TRBV6-1 and TRBJ2-2; 14 bases line up with TRBD2. Germline V lookup: CDR1 MNHNS, CDR2 SASEGT. This CDR3 contains 18 residues. The J segment lost 1 base and the V segment lost 3 bases, leaving 4 bases of the junction unmatched. The CDR3 region is CASSEGLAGVQNTGELFF. CDR3 nucleotide sequence: TGTGCCAGCAGTGAGGGACTAGCGGGAGTTCAGAACACCGGGGAGCTGTTTTTT.

The chain links TRBV4-2 to TRBJ2-7, with 9 nucleotides matching TRBD2. V lost 1 base, J lost 7 bases, and 11 bases stayed unmatched. The CDR3 consists of 16 residues. The germline V gene encodes CDR1 LGHNA and CDR2 YNFKEQ. The DNA of the CDR3 is TGTGCCAGCAGCCAAGGGAAGCTAGCGGGATCGAGAGAGCAGTACTTC. It is translated as CASSQGKLAGSREQYF.

This chain links TRBV19 with TRBJ2-5; D unclear. The CDR3 is made up of 13 amino acids. Germline V gene data show CDR1 as LNHDA and CDR2 as SQIVND (reference sequence). Trimming left V 4 bases short and J 2 bases short, with 8 bases between. CDR3 loop: CASSTSVQETQYF. Here the CDR3 DNA reads TGTGCCAGTAGTACGTCGGTACAAGAGACCCAGTACTTC.

This rearrangement joins TRBV18 to TRBJ1-3, with no clear D. From germline, CDR1 is KGHSH and CDR2 LQKENI. The V end was cut by 0 bases, the J end by 2 bases, with 11 bases between. The CDR3 runs 16 residues. This chain's CDR3 is CASSPPANPTGNTIYF. The CDR3 bases are TGTGCCAGCTCACCACCCGCCAACCCCACTGGAAACACCATATATTTT.

This clone was seen only a few times. The chain carries TRBV6-5 and TRBJ1-2; TRBD1 aligns across 7 bases. With V trimmed by 6 bases and J by 5 bases, 9 bases remained unmatched. The CDR3 has 14 residues. Germline loops: CDR1 MNHEY, CDR2 SVGAGI. The CDR3 DNA sequence: TGTGCCAGCAGCAGGTTTAGGGACAGATATGGCTACACCTTC. Protein product: CASSRFRDRYGYTF.

This clone was counted a few times. V is TRBV29-1 and J is TRBJ2-5, with TRBD2 matching 8 bases. This CDR3 comprises 13 residues. The V gene's germline CDR1 is SQVTM and CDR2 ANQGSEA. The junction had 0 bases not matched to a gene; V was cut back by 2 bases and J by 1 base. The CDR3 DNA reads as TGCAGCGTTGAAACTAGCGGCCAAGAGACCCAGTACTTC. It is translated as CSVETSGQETQYF. The whole variable domain, remainder taken from reference TRBV29-1 and TRBJ2-5, is SAVISQKPSRDICQRGTSLTIQCQVDSQVTMMFWYRQQPGQSLTLIATANQGSEATYESGFVIDKFPISRPNLTFSTLTVSNMSPEDSSIYLCSVETSGQETQYFGPGTRLLVL.

In its sample, this clone was seen once. The rearrangement links TRBV28 to TRBJ1-1, with D hard to call. The CDR3 is made up of 16 amino acids. The V end was cut by 6 bases, the J end by 0 bases, with 17 bases between. From germline, CDR1 is MDHEN and CDR2 SYDVKM. The CDR3: CASRIGWASMNTEAFF. The CDR3 DNA reads as TGTGCCAGCAGGATAGGATGGGCTAGTATGAACACTGAAGCTTTCTTT.

The V and J genes are TRBV6-4 and TRBJ2-7, with D unclear. V shed 3 bases and J shed 0 bases, with 6 bases lying between them. The CDR3 loop spans 13 amino acids. CDR1 and CDR2 from the germline V gene are MRHNA and SNTAGT. The CDR3: CASSEASSYEQYF. The CDR3 DNA sequence: TGTGCCAGCAGTGAGGCCAGCTCCTACGAGCAGTACTTC.

The CDR3 reads CASSLVGAAGVPPSTDTQYF. In DNA, the CDR3 is TGTGCCAGCAGCTTAGTCGGAGCAGCGGGAGTCCCTCCATCCACAGATACGCAGTATTTT. The chain employs TRBV11-3 and TRBJ2-3, with 8 bases that match TRBD2. Germline CDR1 SGHNT, CDR2 YENEEA. J gave up 2 bases and V 1 base, and 17 bases lay outside the gene matches. The CDR3 sequence is 20 residues long.

V gene TRBV28 combines with J gene TRBJ2-7; 8 bases align to TRBD2. The CDR3 has 15 amino acids. Germline CDR1 reads MDHEN; CDR2 reads SYDVKM. V lost 4 bases, J lost 4 bases, and 9 bases stayed unmatched. CDR3 sequence reads: CASSSHGPGGYEQYF. CDR3 nucleotides: TGTGCCAGCAGTTCCCACGGGCCGGGAGGGTACGAGCAGTACTTC.

In its sample, this clone was seen once. The chain recombines TRBV5-1 with TRBJ2-1; TRBD1 might be the D (5 bases). The CDR3 is 15 amino acids. The germline V gene has CDR1 SGHRS and CDR2 YFSETQ. Deletions cut 1 base from V and 2 bases from J, with 10 bases between. CDR3: CASSLSQGAYNEQFF. CDR3 bases: TGCGCCAGCAGCTTGTCTCAGGGCGCCTACAATGAGCAGTTCTTC.

The rearrangement links TRBV5-4 to TRBJ2-5; the match to TRBD2 covers 9 bases. CDR1 and CDR2 (germline): SGHNT, YYREEE (reference sequence). The CDR3 runs 15 residues. V lost 1 base, J lost 2 bases, and 3 bases stayed unmatched. CDR3 sequence: CASSLYLAGQETQYF. The CDR3 DNA reads as TGTGCCAGCAGCTTGTATCTAGCGGGACAAGAGACCCAGTACTTC.

The chain recombines TRBV7-8 with TRBJ2-7, with TRBD2 identical over 8 bases. CDR1 is SGHVS and CDR2 is FQNEAQ in the germline V gene. With V trimmed by 2 bases and J by 1 base, 10 bases remained unmatched. This CDR3 has 17 residues. The CDR3 sequence: CASSLRVAGTSSYEQYF. DNA of the CDR3: TGTGCCAGCAGCTTAAGGGTAGCGGGAACGTCTTCCTACGAGCAGTACTTC.

This chain uses TRBV2 with TRBJ1-4; no firm D call. Deletions cut 6 bases from V and 8 bases from J, with 13 bases between. The CDR3 spans 13 residues. Germline V CDR1 and CDR2: SNHLY, FYNNEI. CDR3 sequence: CASRTGRGEKLFF. The DNA for the CDR3 is TGTGCCAGCAGGACGGGGAGAGGAGAAAAACTGTTTTTT.

The V and J genes are TRBV7-2 and TRBJ2-5; 13 positions agree with TRBD2. Germline CDR1 SGHTA, CDR2 FQGNSA. The ends lost 5 bases at V and 1 base at J; junction bases unmatched: 10. The CDR3 consists of 18 residues. The CDR3 coding sequence is TGTGCCAGCAGCGGCCCCGGGACTAGCGGGGCTCTCCAAGAGACCCAGTACTTC. Translated, it gives CASSGPGTSGALQETQYF.

V gene TRBV7-7 combines with J gene TRBJ2-4; D perhaps matches TRBD2 (6 bases). The length of the CDR3 is 13 residues. Looked up from germline, CDR1 is SSHAT and CDR2 is FNYEAQ (reference sequence). Trimming removed 1 base at V and 15 bases at J, with 16 bases between. The CDR3 nucleotides are TGTGCCAGCAGCTTAGGGCGGGACCCCCCTTTGTACTTC. Encoded protein: CASSLGRDPPLYF.

Here the CDR3 reads CASTKNPNLDEQYF. CDR3 nucleotides: TGTGCCAGCACTAAGAACCCAAACCTTGACGAGCAGTACTTC. The chain carries TRBV27 and TRBJ2-7, with D unresolved. This CDR3 has 14 residues. CDR1 and CDR2 (germline): MNHEY, SMNVEV (reference sequence). Trimming took 7 bases from V and 5 from J, leaving 18 bases between them.

The gene calls are TRBV30 and TRBJ2-1; perhaps TRBD2 as D (6 bases). The V gene lost 3 bases and the J gene lost 3 bases, with 12 bases spanning the gap. Germline V gene sequence: CDR1 GTSNPN, CDR2 SVGIG (reference sequence). The CDR3 consists of 14 residues. The DNA for the CDR3 is TGTGCCTGGAGCCGCGGGGATAACTACAATGAGCAGTTCTTC. Translating gives CAWSRGDNYNEQFF.

V usage is TRBV30 and J usage is TRBJ2-7; no clear D. Germline CDR1 and CDR2: GTSNPN and SVGIG (reference sequence). The V and J ends lost 2 bases and 2 bases respectively, with 10 bases between them. The CDR3 consists of 13 residues. The CDR3 protein is CAWSRRAPYEQYF. The CDR3 nucleotides are TGTGCCTGGAGTCGCCGGGCGCCCTACGAGCAGTACTTC.

This clone was found once. The chain uses TRBV7-7 and TRBJ2-1, with TRBD2 matching 8 bases. The germline gives CDR1 SSHAT, CDR2 FNYEAQ (reference sequence). The CDR3 is 21 amino acids. After removal of 5 bases from V and 0 bases from J, the junction contained 21 bases not matched to a gene. This CDR3 is CASSPSLWVRLSGASYNEQFF. CDR3 sequence (DNA): TGTGCCAGCAGCCCTTCTCTTTGGGTTCGACTTAGCGGGGCCTCCTACAATGAGCAGTTCTTC. The variable domain in full, with the rest retrieved from reference TRBV7-7 and TRBJ2-1, is GAGVSQSPRYKVTKRGQDVTLRCDPISSHATLYWYQQALGQGPEFLTYFNYEAQPDKSGLPSDRFSAERPEGSISTLTIQRTEQRDSAMYRCASSPSLWVRLSGASYNEQFFGPGTRLTVL.

V usage is TRBV5-1 and J usage is TRBJ2-5; 9 nucleotides match TRBD1. CDR1 and CDR2 (germline): SGHRS, YFSETQ. This CDR3 contains 14 residues. After removal of 3 bases from V and 3 bases from J, the junction contained 3 bases not matched to a gene. The CDR3 protein is CASSSTGGKETQYF. CDR3 nucleotide sequence: TGCGCCAGCAGCTCGACAGGGGGTAAAGAGACCCAGTACTTC.

The CDR3 region has the DNA TGTGCCAGCAGCTTAGCAGGGTTAAACTATGGCTACACCTTC. It codes for CASSLAGLNYGYTF. The J gene is TRBJ1-2, the V gene TRBV7-8; D call uncertain. CDR1 and CDR2 (germline): SGHVS, FQNEAQ. The length of the CDR3 is 14 residues. V was cut by 0 bases and J by 2 bases, with 7 bases left in between.

In DNA, the CDR3 is TGTGCCAGCAGGGAGGGCCGGGTGACCCAGTACTTC. Translating gives CASREGRVTQYF. The chain combines TRBV6-6 with TRBJ2-5; D perhaps matches TRBD2 (6 bases). Germline-derived CDR1 and CDR2 are MNHNY and SVGAGI (reference sequence). This CDR3 is built from 12 residues. Trimming removed 6 bases at V and 7 bases at J, with 12 bases between.

This CDR3 is CASSVIGTGPPEAFF. The CDR3, as DNA: TGTGCCAGTAGTGTCATCGGGACAGGGCCCCCCGAAGCTTTCTTT. The chain uses TRBV19 and TRBJ1-1; 9 positions match TRBD1. Germline CDR1 LNHDA, CDR2 SQIVND (reference sequence). This CDR3 has 15 amino acids. V lost 5 bases, J lost 8 bases, and 12 bases stayed unmatched. The whole variable domain, remainder taken from reference TRBV19 and TRBJ1-1, is DGGITQSPKYLFRKEGQNVTLSCEQNLNHDAMYWYRQDPGQGLRLIYYSQIVNDFQKGDIAEGYSVSREKKESFPLTVTSAQKNPTAFYLCASSVIGTGPPEAFFGQGTRLTVV.

The chain links TRBV2 to TRBJ1-2; D is unresolved. The length of the CDR3 is 14 residues. Trimming took 3 bases from V and 6 from J, leaving 14 bases between them. Germline loops: CDR1 SNHLY, CDR2 FYNNEI. The CDR3: CASSDWPDSNGYTF. CDR3 in DNA: TGTGCCAGCAGTGACTGGCCAGATTCTAATGGCTACACCTTC.

The V gene is TRBV29-1, the J gene TRBJ2-5; no reliable D call. The J call is uncertain, as TRBJ2-7 better fits the DNA end. CDR3 size: 13 residues. CDR1 is SQVTM and CDR2 is ANQGSEA in the germline V gene. In nucleotides, the CDR3 is TGCAGCGTTGTCCTGAGTGTTTGGGACGAGCAGTACTTC. Its protein is CSVVLSVWDEQYF.

This clone has only a few counts. V gene TRBV28 combines with J gene TRBJ2-7, with a weak D call TRBD2 (6 bases). Germline V gene data show CDR1 as MDHEN and CDR2 as SYDVKM. V lost 6 bases and J 3 bases, leaving 15 bases between the germline ends. The CDR3 runs 14 residues. The CDR3: CASSQLDGGYEQYF. For the CDR3, the DNA is TGTGCCAGCAGCCAACTCGACGGGGGCTACGAGCAGTACTTC. The entire variable domain, with the rest obtained from reference TRBV28 and TRBJ2-7, is as follows: DVKVTQSSRYLVKRTGEKVFLECVQDMDHENMFWYRQDPGLGLRLIYFSYDVKMKEKGDIPEGYSVSREKKERFSLILESASTNQTSMYLCASSQLDGGYEQYFGPGTRLTVT.

This clone was detected only a few times. This chain uses TRBV5-1 with TRBJ1-2, with 7 bases matching TRBD1. Germline CDR1 reads SGHRS; CDR2 reads YFSETQ. The CDR3 extends over 13 amino acids. Trimming took 4 bases from V and 7 from J; bases not matched to a gene: 7. Written as DNA, the CDR3 is TGCGCCAGCAGCCGGGACAGCGTCGGTGGCTACACCTTC. As protein: CASSRDSVGGYTF.